This TCR beta chain came from a study of T-cell reconstitution after alpha-beta-depleted transplantation in children. Findings and limits, study-wide: Reportedly, alpha-beta T cells present about two months post-transplant originated from several hundred expanded clones of graft origin. Among T cells one year after transplant, newly produced cells accounted for most counts and diversity. It was surviving recipient T cells and thymic progenitors that gave some patients high TCRbeta diversity at day 60.

Unique molecular identifiers were incorporated when the TCRbeta library was constructed. TCRdb itself ran the PCR reads through MiXCR, one entry per CDR3 protein. The table records hundreds of thousands of distinct CDR3 sequences, about an eighth of them present only once. Remarks on this clonotype: Its target is not known.

The source of this sequence is a girl aged 2 to 10 with congenital amegakaryocytic thrombocytopenia, due to receive a stem cell transplant. This material consisted of PBMCs, taken before TCRalphabeta/CD19-depleted stem cell transplant.

CDR3 amino acids: CASNHRETEAFF. The CDR3 bases are TGTGCCAGCAACCACAGGGAGACTGAAGCTTTCTTT. The chain carries TRBV6-6 and TRBJ1-1, with D possibly matching TRBD1 (6 bases). The germline V and J ends were trimmed by 7 bases and 5 bases, with 11 bases remaining between them. Germline V gene sequence: CDR1 MNHNY, CDR2 SVGAGI (reference sequence). The CDR3 is made up of 12 amino acids.